This TCR beta chain was obtained from a study of T cell responses to AZD1222 COVID-19 vaccine. Study in general: Combined were second doses at about 4 or about 12 weeks. General study results and limits: Repertoire samples came only from after the peak T cell response. When two AZD1222 doses had been given, Spike-specific TCR breadth and depth rose. Across spike, vaccine-associated CD4 TCRs were found, dominant at 160-218 and 743-854.

TCRdb's copy holds only in-frame clones and misses some; the assay was immunoSEQ multiplex PCR. The sample shows about 170,000 clones, 80% to 90% of them seen only once. On this clone: No antigen is known for it.

Germline values: CDR1 MGHRA, CDR2 YSYEKL. This CDR3 spans 16 amino acids. Trimming cost V 0 bases and J 0 bases, with 10 bases left between them. The chain recombines TRBV4-1 with TRBJ2-3; possibly TRBD2 for D (6 bases). The receptor was isolated from an adult in good health. The source material was peripheral blood, sampled on day 0 of AZD1222 vaccination. This CDR3 reads CASSQDPGVSTDTQYF. The CDR3 DNA reads as TGCGCCAGCAGCCAAGATCCGGGGGTGAGCACAGATACGCAGTATTTT.